There are a few counts of the clone carrying this TCR beta chain. As yet, its antigen is unknown. Trimming pared 2 bases from V and 1 base from J, leaving 2 bases between. The CDR3 spans 11 residues. The germline CDR1 and CDR2 sequences are DFQATT and SNEGSKA (reference sequence). Donors likely had unrecorded immune exposures despite being nominally healthy when sampled. The record originates from a study of cytomegalovirus exposure and HLA in healthy donors. As for the study in general: A prior study identified 110 million or so unique TCR beta sequences from 200 million or so T cells. Overall study findings and caveats: In the analysis, some V segments, TRBV6-2 and TRBV6-3 included, were excluded as indistinguishable.

Vbeta (60) and Jbeta (13) primers were used in the PCR. Sequenced by immunoSEQ multiplex PCR; TCRdb stores in-frame clones only, minus some. The profile shows fewer than 180,000 clones, 79% of them singletons. This TCR was sampled from a man aged 45-60 years in good health and CMV-seropositive. V usage is TRBV20-1 and J usage is TRBJ2-5; D unresolved. The sequenced material came from PBMCs. The CDR3 coding sequence is TGCAGTGCTAGACGCCAAGAGACCCAGTACTTC. Translation gives CSARRQETQYF.